This is a list of T cell receptor beta chains from one sample in a study of cytomegalovirus exposure and HLA in healthy donors. The repertoire was sequenced with immunoSEQ multiplex PCR; TCRdb's copy has only in-frame clones and lacks some. This table has 99,000 or so clones, nearly 15% appearing once. Sequencing was carried out using PBMCs. Source of these receptors: a female donor in good health and CMV-seronegative. The CDR3 runs from the conserved cysteine through the conserved F or W. Each record gives: V gene, clone size, D gene, J gene, CDR3 DNA, CDR3 protein. D genes are given only for firm matches. A clone size is listed for some rows: how often the clone was seen (once, few, many), or a class if it is expanded.

v_call: TRBV4-3; clone_size: NA; d_call: TRBD1; j_call: TRBJ2-7; cdr3_nt: TGCGCCAGCAGCCAAGGCAGGGGGCGAGAGTACTTC; cdr3_aa: CASSQGRGREYF
v_call: TRBV10-1; clone_size: NA; d_call: NA; j_call: TRBJ1-2; cdr3_nt: TGCGCCAGCAGTGACTCACAAAAACCATATGGCTACACCTTC; cdr3_aa: CASSDSQKPYGYTF
v_call: TRBV6-5; clone_size: NA; d_call: NA; j_call: TRBJ2-1; cdr3_nt: TGTGCCAGCAGTCCGCTGGGGGACTCATGGGATGAGCAGTTCTTC; cdr3_aa: CASSPLGDSWDEQFF
v_call: TRBV4-1; clone_size: NA; d_call: TRBD2; j_call: TRBJ2-5; cdr3_nt: TGCGCCAGCAGCCAAGATTTAGCGGGAGTTCGGGAGACCCAGTACTTC; cdr3_aa: CASSQDLAGVRETQYF
v_call: TRBV5-1; clone_size: NA; d_call: NA; j_call: TRBJ2-3; cdr3_nt: TGCGCCAGCAGCGGGCTTCGCACAGATACGCAGTATTTT; cdr3_aa: CASSGLRTDTQYF
v_call: TRBV9; clone_size: NA; d_call: NA; j_call: TRBJ1-2; cdr3_nt: TGTGCCAGCAGCGTAGGGGGGGGGTTTAACTATGGCTACACCTTC; cdr3_aa: CASSVGGGFNYGYTF
v_call: TRBV27; clone_size: NA; d_call: NA; j_call: TRBJ1-5; cdr3_nt: TGTGCCAGCAGTTTGATGTGGAGTCAGCCCCAGCATTTT; cdr3_aa: CASSLMWSQPQHF
v_call: TRBV11-2; clone_size: NA; d_call: TRBD1; j_call: TRBJ2-1; cdr3_nt: TGTGCCAGCAGCCAGGGACAGGGAGGAGGTGAGCAGTTCTTC; cdr3_aa: CASSQGQGGGEQFF
v_call: TRBV9; clone_size: few; d_call: TRBD2; j_call: TRBJ2-3; cdr3_nt: TGTGCCAGCAGCGAGGTCCTGACTAGCGGGCCCCCAGCTACGCAGTATTTT; cdr3_aa: CASSEVLTSGPPATQYF
v_call: TRBV6-6; clone_size: NA; d_call: NA; j_call: TRBJ2-3; cdr3_nt: TGTGCCAGCAGTTACTCGAAAGAGGATCTCACAGATACGCAGTATTTT; cdr3_aa: CASSYSKEDLTDTQYF
v_call: TRBV5-6; clone_size: NA; d_call: NA; j_call: TRBJ2-7; cdr3_nt: TGTGCCAGCAGCTTGTATTCCTACGAGCAGTACTTC; cdr3_aa: CASSLYSYEQYF
v_call: TRBV30; clone_size: few; d_call: NA; j_call: TRBJ2-3; cdr3_nt: TGTGCCTGGGGGGGCAGGGGTGGTCCAGATACGCAGTATTTT; cdr3_aa: CAWGGRGGPDTQYF
v_call: TRBV2; clone_size: NA; d_call: TRBD2; j_call: TRBJ2-4; cdr3_nt: TGTGCCAGCAGTGAGACTAGCGGGAGGGCCCGGGCCAAAAACATTCAGTACTTC; cdr3_aa: CASSETSGRARAKNIQYF
v_call: TRBV18; clone_size: few; d_call: NA; j_call: TRBJ2-1; cdr3_nt: TGTGCCAGCTCACGCAGGGAAGTCGCCTACAATGAGCAGTTCTTC; cdr3_aa: CASSRREVAYNEQFF
v_call: TRBV7-8; clone_size: few; d_call: NA; j_call: TRBJ2-5; cdr3_nt: TGTGCCAGCAGCTTGGCGGTGGGGGCGGGAGCGGAGACCCAGTACTTC; cdr3_aa: CASSLAVGAGAETQYF
v_call: TRBV28; clone_size: NA; d_call: NA; j_call: TRBJ1-2; cdr3_nt: TGTGCCAGTAGACCAGGGGCAGTTCATGGCTACACCTTC; cdr3_aa: CASRPGAVHGYTF
v_call: TRBV5-6; clone_size: NA; d_call: NA; j_call: TRBJ2-5; cdr3_nt: TGTGCCAGCAGCTTGGGATCCCTGAGAGCGGATCAAGAGACCCAGTACTTC; cdr3_aa: CASSLGSLRADQETQYF
v_call: TRBV5-4; clone_size: NA; d_call: NA; j_call: TRBJ2-6; cdr3_nt: TGTGCCAGCAGCCTCCAGGGTGGGGCCAACGTCCTGACTTTC; cdr3_aa: CASSLQGGANVLTF
v_call: TRBV27; clone_size: NA; d_call: NA; j_call: TRBJ2-7; cdr3_nt: TGTGCCAGCAGTCCAATTTACGTCGCCAGGGAAGTCCACGAGCAGTACTTC; cdr3_aa: CASSPIYVAREVHEQYF
v_call: TRBV4-1; clone_size: NA; d_call: NA; j_call: TRBJ2-7; cdr3_nt: TGCGCCAGCAGCCAGAGCATGGCGGGTAGCTACGAGCAGTACTTC; cdr3_aa: CASSQSMAGSYEQYF
v_call: TRBV2; clone_size: NA; d_call: NA; j_call: TRBJ1-3; cdr3_nt: TGTGCCAGCAGTGCGGGACATTACTCTGGAAACACCATATATTTT; cdr3_aa: CASSAGHYSGNTIYF
v_call: TRBV29-1; clone_size: NA; d_call: TRBD2; j_call: TRBJ2-1; cdr3_nt: TGCAGCGTAAGCGGGGGGCGCGGCGGGGATTACAATGAGCAGTTCTTC; cdr3_aa: CSVSGGRGGDYNEQFF
v_call: TRBV28; clone_size: NA; d_call: TRBD1; j_call: TRBJ1-2; cdr3_nt: TGTGCCAGCAGTTTCTTGACAGGGAACTATGGCTACACCTTC; cdr3_aa: CASSFLTGNYGYTF
v_call: TRBV7-9; clone_size: NA; d_call: TRBD1; j_call: TRBJ1-4; cdr3_nt: TGTGCCAGCAGCTCAGGGGGAACTAATGAAAAACTGTTTTTT; cdr3_aa: CASSSGGTNEKLFF
v_call: TRBV4-2; clone_size: NA; d_call: NA; j_call: TRBJ2-3; cdr3_nt: TGTGCCAGCAGCCAAGAACCGGGAGTCGTCACAGATACGCAGTATTTT; cdr3_aa: CASSQEPGVVTDTQYF
v_call: TRBV19; clone_size: few; d_call: NA; j_call: TRBJ2-7; cdr3_nt: TGTGCCAGTAGTATAGCAGACGAGGCCTACGAGCAGTACTTC; cdr3_aa: CASSIADEAYEQYF
v_call: TRBV11-2; clone_size: few; d_call: TRBD1; j_call: TRBJ1-1; cdr3_nt: TGTGCCAGCAGCCCACAGGGGACAGCGAACACTGAAGCTTTCTTT; cdr3_aa: CASSPQGTANTEAFF
v_call: TRBV9; clone_size: NA; d_call: NA; j_call: TRBJ1-1; cdr3_nt: TGTGCCAGCACCGCCTTAGGACAGATAAACACTGAAGCTTTCTTT; cdr3_aa: CASTALGQINTEAFF
v_call: TRBV30; clone_size: few; d_call: NA; j_call: TRBJ1-1; cdr3_nt: TGTGCCTGGAGTCGGGGAGGTGACGAAGCTTTCTTT; cdr3_aa: CAWSRGGDEAFF
v_call: TRBV27; clone_size: NA; d_call: NA; j_call: TRBJ2-7; cdr3_nt: TGTGCCAGCAGTTTTTGGGGCGTTGGCGAGCAGTACTTC; cdr3_aa: CASSFWGVGEQYF
v_call: TRBV15; clone_size: NA; d_call: TRBD1; j_call: TRBJ1-5; cdr3_nt: TGTGCCACCAGCAGAAGACAGGGTAATCAGCCCCAGCATTTT; cdr3_aa: CATSRRQGNQPQHF
v_call: TRBV5-1; clone_size: few; d_call: TRBD1; j_call: TRBJ1-2; cdr3_nt: TGCGCCAGCAGCTTGGCGCAGGGGGCGTCGAGCTACACCTTC; cdr3_aa: CASSLAQGASSYTF
v_call: TRBV5-1; clone_size: few; d_call: NA; j_call: TRBJ1-2; cdr3_nt: TGCGCCAGCAGCTTTGGCGACACAACGATTAACTATGGCTACACCTTC; cdr3_aa: CASSFGDTTINYGYTF
v_call: TRBV2; clone_size: NA; d_call: NA; j_call: TRBJ2-3; cdr3_nt: TGTGCCAGCAGTGAAGGGGCGGGGGCGCCCACAGATACGCAGTATTTT; cdr3_aa: CASSEGAGAPTDTQYF
v_call: TRBV30; clone_size: few; d_call: NA; j_call: TRBJ1-2; cdr3_nt: TGTGCCTGGAGTATCGGATTCCAGGTGTCAACTAACTATGGCTACACCTTC; cdr3_aa: CAWSIGFQVSTNYGYTF
v_call: TRBV15; clone_size: NA; d_call: NA; j_call: TRBJ1-4; cdr3_nt: TGTGCCACCAGCAGAGATCTTGGTGGAGGGTTGGGTGAAAAACTGTTTTTT; cdr3_aa: CATSRDLGGGLGEKLFF
v_call: TRBV7-2; clone_size: NA; d_call: TRBD2; j_call: TRBJ2-1; cdr3_nt: TGTGCCAGCAGCTTTGCCCTAGCGGGAGGGAATGAGCAGTTCTTC; cdr3_aa: CASSFALAGGNEQFF
v_call: TRBV7-6; clone_size: few; d_call: TRBD2; j_call: TRBJ2-1; cdr3_nt: TGTGCCAGCAGCGCCATGACTAGCCTCAGAGGCAATGAGCAGTTCTTC; cdr3_aa: CASSAMTSLRGNEQFF
v_call: TRBV6-5; clone_size: NA; d_call: TRBD1; j_call: TRBJ2-7; cdr3_nt: TGTGCCAGCAGTTACTGGGACAGGCCCTACGAGCAGTACTTC; cdr3_aa: CASSYWDRPYEQYF
v_call: TRBV2; clone_size: few; d_call: NA; j_call: TRBJ2-3; cdr3_nt: TGTGCCAGCAAAATCGGGGGCACAGATACGCAGTATTTT; cdr3_aa: CASKIGGTDTQYF
v_call: TRBV25-1; clone_size: NA; d_call: NA; j_call: TRBJ1-1; cdr3_nt: TGTGCCAGCAGTGAATCCCAGGGAAGGGCTGAAGCTTTCTTT; cdr3_aa: CASSESQGRAEAFF
v_call: TRBV9; clone_size: NA; d_call: TRBD2; j_call: TRBJ2-7; cdr3_nt: TGTGCCAGCAGCGTAGACGGGGCGGGGGACGAGCAGTACTTC; cdr3_aa: CASSVDGAGDEQYF
v_call: TRBV12-2; clone_size: few; d_call: NA; j_call: TRBJ1-6; cdr3_nt: TGTGCAAGTCGTCTTTCAAAGTGCCGGAATTCACCCCTCCACTTT; cdr3_aa: CASRLSKCRNSPLHF
v_call: TRBV29-1; clone_size: few; d_call: TRBD1; j_call: TRBJ1-4; cdr3_nt: TGCAGCGTCCTAAGACAGGGGGACAGTGAAAAACTGTTTTTT; cdr3_aa: CSVLRQGDSEKLFF
v_call: TRBV5-4; clone_size: NA; d_call: NA; j_call: TRBJ1-1; cdr3_nt: TGTGCCAGCAGCACGACAGTAAACACTGAAGCTTTCTTT; cdr3_aa: CASSTTVNTEAFF
v_call: TRBV30; clone_size: NA; d_call: TRBD2; j_call: TRBJ2-3; cdr3_nt: TGTGCCTGGAATCCTACCGTAGCGGGAGTGGGGGCGGATACGCAGTATTTT; cdr3_aa: CAWNPTVAGVGADTQYF
v_call: TRBV6-5; clone_size: NA; d_call: NA; j_call: TRBJ2-7; cdr3_nt: TGTGCCAGCAGAGTCCGGGGGACCGCCTACGAGCAGTACTTC; cdr3_aa: CASRVRGTAYEQYF
v_call: TRBV29-1; clone_size: few; d_call: NA; j_call: TRBJ1-2; cdr3_nt: TGCAGCGTTGAAGGGGAGGGCCCCCCTGGCTACACCTTC; cdr3_aa: CSVEGEGPPGYTF
v_call: TRBV30; clone_size: NA; d_call: NA; j_call: TRBJ2-5; cdr3_nt: TGTGCCTGGAGTGTAAACGGAGAGACCCAGTACTTC; cdr3_aa: CAWSVNGETQYF
v_call: TRBV21-1; clone_size: few; d_call: NA; j_call: TRBJ2-5; cdr3_nt: TGTGCCAGCAGCAAAGCGGCTAAGGGGGACCAAGAGACCCAGTACTTC; cdr3_aa: CASSKAAKGDQETQYF
v_call: TRBV7-2; clone_size: once; d_call: NA; j_call: TRBJ2-5; cdr3_nt: TGTGCCAGCAGCCAGACAGGCCTTAAGTACCAAGAGACCCAGTACTTC; cdr3_aa: CASSQTGLKYQETQYF
v_call: TRBV30; clone_size: few; d_call: TRBD1; j_call: TRBJ2-3; cdr3_nt: TGTGCCGGCCTCCGAGACAGGGGATTAGATACGCAGTATTTT; cdr3_aa: CAGLRDRGLDTQYF
v_call: TRBV5-1; clone_size: NA; d_call: NA; j_call: TRBJ1-1; cdr3_nt: TGCGCCAGCCGTAGAGAAATGAACACTGAAGCTTTCTTT; cdr3_aa: CASRREMNTEAFF
v_call: TRBV30; clone_size: few; d_call: NA; j_call: TRBJ2-5; cdr3_nt: TGTGCCTGGAGTGTGAGTTGGCAAGAGACCCAGTACTTC; cdr3_aa: CAWSVSWQETQYF
v_call: TRBV28; clone_size: NA; d_call: TRBD2; j_call: TRBJ2-5; cdr3_nt: TGTGCCAGCAGTTTGGGCGGGAGTGAGACCCAGTACTTC; cdr3_aa: CASSLGGSETQYF
v_call: TRBV19; clone_size: few; d_call: TRBD1; j_call: TRBJ2-1; cdr3_nt: TGTGCCAGTAGTAGAATGACAGGGGGCGCTTACAATGAGCAGTTCTTC; cdr3_aa: CASSRMTGGAYNEQFF
v_call: TRBV6-5; clone_size: NA; d_call: NA; j_call: TRBJ2-7; cdr3_nt: TGTGCCAGCAGTTATCCAGGGACCTACGAGCAGTACTTC; cdr3_aa: CASSYPGTYEQYF
v_call: TRBV19; clone_size: few; d_call: TRBD1; j_call: TRBJ2-3; cdr3_nt: TGTGCCAGTAGTATTTATTGGGACAGTCGGTCGAAGCATACGCAGTATTTT; cdr3_aa: CASSIYWDSRSKHTQYF
v_call: TRBV6-5; clone_size: few; d_call: TRBD1; j_call: TRBJ1-6; cdr3_nt: TGTGCCAGCAGTTACTCTGCGGGACAGGGTTGGTTACCCCTCCACTTT; cdr3_aa: CASSYSAGQGWLPLHF